This T cell receptor beta chain was sequenced in a study of post-analysis software for immune sequencing data (dated by TCRdb to the mid-2010s). Background for the entire study: Recorded disease courses included relapsing-remitting, secondary progressive and progressive-relapsing multiple sclerosis, with some patients lacking subtype annotation. Patient repertoires were compared against ten to eleven previously published healthy control repertoires from donors aged about 6 to 28 years. A subset of samples was prepared in parallel using single-end sample barcoding, then pooled and co-amplified after Illumina adapter ligation.

The germline V gene (reference sequence) specifies MNHEY as CDR1 and SMNVEV as CDR2. The CDR3 has 13 amino acids, counting the end cysteine and phenylalanine. The CDR3 DNA has 39 bases and is translated from base 1. As for this clonotype: There is no known antigen for this receptor. The sample holds no much larger clone one base away, and base qualities are not on file.

To demonstrate the VDJtools post-analysis software, TCR beta repertoires were profiled from the peripheral blood of about 13 young patients with multiple sclerosis. Multiple sclerosis patients were children and adolescents aged roughly 6 to 16 years. The full study reports these points: The multiple sclerosis patient group was slightly younger than the control group. Multiple sclerosis patients had significantly lower normalized Chao1 diversity than controls, a result that suggests substantial peripheral T-cell clonal expansion. When samples were clustered directly using the F measure, samples prepared in the same batch co-clustered strongly, which prompted a batch-effect correction. Significantly higher frequencies in patients than in controls were found for about 5 TRBV segments, including TRBV5-6, TRBV5-1 and TRBV20-1.

The library relied on PCR. Sequencing was carried out with an Illumina HiSeq 2500. To reduce PCR and sequencing biases, unique molecular identifiers were built into the TCR beta cDNA libraries. Every 1 to 10 million input T cells yielded 500,000 or so cDNA molecules, meaning each molecule approximated one T cell. The patient libraries were prepared and sequenced using the same protocol as the earlier healthy control dataset. Samples belonging to the same batch were prepared together, multiplexed and sequenced on a shared HiSeq lane. The published analysis was carried out like this. Raw barcoded reads were processed with MIGEC, and single-read molecular identifier groups were discarded before consensus assembly and CDR3 extraction. Clonotype tables were post-analysed with VDJtools, normalizing diversity by down-sampling all datasets to the smallest sample size. In repertoire overlap clustering, CDR3 amino acid sequences, but not nucleotide sequences, were matched to correct batch-related cross-sample contamination. TCRdb reran the public reads through fastp at Q25 and MiXCR, keeping productive beta chains. A single entry per CDR3 protein holds the most common genes and DNA from its merged rows. The V and J calls come from TCRdb's annotation, not from the publication. The sample yields 650,000 to 850,000 distinct CDR3 sequences; 46% were counted once. 4% to 5% of the sample is taken by the ten largest.

The clonotype originates from a girl aged 5-17 years with multiple sclerosis. The chain is encoded by TRBV27 joined to TRBJ2-4; the D gene is tentatively TRBD1 or TRBD2, each matching 5 bases. The assigned J gene may be wrong: the sequence end matches TRBJ2-7 better. The sequenced sample consisted of blood. CDR3 reads: CASSREWGNEQYF. The DNA is TGTGCCAGCAGCAGAGAGTGGGGGAACGAGCAGTACTTC.